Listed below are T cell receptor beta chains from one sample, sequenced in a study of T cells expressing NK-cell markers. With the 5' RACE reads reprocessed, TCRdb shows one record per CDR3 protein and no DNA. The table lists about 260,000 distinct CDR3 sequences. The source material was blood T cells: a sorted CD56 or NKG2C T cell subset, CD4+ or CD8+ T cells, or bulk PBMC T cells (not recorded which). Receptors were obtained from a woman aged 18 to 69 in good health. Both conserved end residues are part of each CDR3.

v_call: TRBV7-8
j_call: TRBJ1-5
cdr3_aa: CASSHRGVDQPQHF

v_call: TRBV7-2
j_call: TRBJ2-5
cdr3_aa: CASSLRRETQYF

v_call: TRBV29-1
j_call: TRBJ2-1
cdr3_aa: CSVGGRSGNEQFF

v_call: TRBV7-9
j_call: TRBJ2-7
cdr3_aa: CASSALAGVFDEQYF

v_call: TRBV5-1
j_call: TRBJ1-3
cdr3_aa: CASKPDSSGNTIYF

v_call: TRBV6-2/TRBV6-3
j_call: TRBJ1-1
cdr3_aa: CASSYRVEYTEAFF

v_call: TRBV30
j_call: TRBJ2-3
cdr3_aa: CASYRGSTDTQYF

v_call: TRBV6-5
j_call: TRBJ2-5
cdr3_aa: CASSYVWGRETQYF

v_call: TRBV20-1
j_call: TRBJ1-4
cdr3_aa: CSAQTTGTANEKLFF

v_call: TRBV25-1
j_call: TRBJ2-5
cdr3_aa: CASSERGETQYF

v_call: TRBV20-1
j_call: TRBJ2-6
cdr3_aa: CSAVSGGSGANVLTF

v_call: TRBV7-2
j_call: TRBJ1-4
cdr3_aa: CASSHRGEKLFF

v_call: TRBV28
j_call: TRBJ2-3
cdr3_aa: CASRAGGPPDTQYF

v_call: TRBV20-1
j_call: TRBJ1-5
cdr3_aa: CSARFGPADQPQHF

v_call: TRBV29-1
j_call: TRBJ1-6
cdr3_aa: CSVGGSSYNSPLHF

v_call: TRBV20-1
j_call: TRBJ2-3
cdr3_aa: CSASQGPNTDTQYF

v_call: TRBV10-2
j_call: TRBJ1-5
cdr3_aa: CASSDASGTGYQPQHF

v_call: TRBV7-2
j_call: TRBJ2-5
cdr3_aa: CASSLGRGGTQYF

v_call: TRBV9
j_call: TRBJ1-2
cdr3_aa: CASSSERQSSYGYTF

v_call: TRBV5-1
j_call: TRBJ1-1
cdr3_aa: CASSLALGSSTEAFF

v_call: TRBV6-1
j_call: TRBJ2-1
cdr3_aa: CATQNRDIRDNEQFF

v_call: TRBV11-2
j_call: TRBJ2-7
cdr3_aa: CASSDRAAYEQYF

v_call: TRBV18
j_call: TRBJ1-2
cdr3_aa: CASSQQGDYGYTF

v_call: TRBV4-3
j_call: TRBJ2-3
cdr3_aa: CASSPGTGYTDTQYF

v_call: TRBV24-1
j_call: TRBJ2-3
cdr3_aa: CATSFELAGADTQYF

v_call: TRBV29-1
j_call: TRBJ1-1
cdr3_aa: CSGGLNTEAFF

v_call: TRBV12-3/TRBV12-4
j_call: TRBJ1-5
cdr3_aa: CASSFGRVPNQPQHF

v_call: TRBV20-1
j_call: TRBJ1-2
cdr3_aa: CSAPDDFYGYTF

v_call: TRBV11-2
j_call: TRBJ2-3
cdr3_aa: CASSSGQGRTSGSSTDTQYF

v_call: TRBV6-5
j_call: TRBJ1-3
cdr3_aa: CASSYSTNSGNTIYF

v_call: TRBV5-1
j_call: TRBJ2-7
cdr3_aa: CASSGGFSGIAYEQYF

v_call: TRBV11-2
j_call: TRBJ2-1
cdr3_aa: CASSFPRKGAGGDYNEQFF

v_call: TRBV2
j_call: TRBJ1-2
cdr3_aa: CASRAGTGSYGYTF

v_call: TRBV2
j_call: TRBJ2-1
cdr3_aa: CASRGLAGRHNEQFF